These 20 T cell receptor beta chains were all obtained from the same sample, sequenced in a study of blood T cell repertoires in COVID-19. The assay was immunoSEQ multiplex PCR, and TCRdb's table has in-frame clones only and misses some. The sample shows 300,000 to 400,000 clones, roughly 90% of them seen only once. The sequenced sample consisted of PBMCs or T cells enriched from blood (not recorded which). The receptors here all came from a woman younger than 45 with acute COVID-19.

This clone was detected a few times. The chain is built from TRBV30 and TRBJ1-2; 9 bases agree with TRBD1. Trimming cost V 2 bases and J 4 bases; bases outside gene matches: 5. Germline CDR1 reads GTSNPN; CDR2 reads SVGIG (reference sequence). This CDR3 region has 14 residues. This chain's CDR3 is CAWSLGTGSYGYTF. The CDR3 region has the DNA TGTGCCTGGAGTCTCGGGACAGGGTCCTATGGCTACACCTTC.

The CDR3 reads CASSFGDSNQPQHF. The CDR3 DNA reads TGCGCCAGCAGCTTCGGGGATAGCAATCAGCCCCAGCATTTT. The genes are TRBV5-1 and TRBJ1-5; D is uncertain. The CDR3 has 14 amino acids. Between the trimmed V and J ends, which lost 2 bases and 0 bases, there was a span of 6 bases. Per the germline V gene, CDR1 is SGHRS and CDR2 is YFSETQ.

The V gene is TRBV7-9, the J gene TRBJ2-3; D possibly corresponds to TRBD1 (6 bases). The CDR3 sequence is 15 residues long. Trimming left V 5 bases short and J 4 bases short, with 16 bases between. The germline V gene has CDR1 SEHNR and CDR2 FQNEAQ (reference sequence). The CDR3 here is CASSQTGMGADTQYF. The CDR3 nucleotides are TGTGCCAGCAGCCAAACAGGGATGGGTGCAGATACGCAGTATTTT.

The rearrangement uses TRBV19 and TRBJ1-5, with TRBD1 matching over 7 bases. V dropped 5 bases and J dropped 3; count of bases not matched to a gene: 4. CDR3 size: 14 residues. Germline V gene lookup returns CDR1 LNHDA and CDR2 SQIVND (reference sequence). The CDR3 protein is CASSRTGSNQPQHF. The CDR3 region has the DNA TGTGCCAGTAGTCGGACAGGTTCCAATCAGCCCCAGCATTTT.

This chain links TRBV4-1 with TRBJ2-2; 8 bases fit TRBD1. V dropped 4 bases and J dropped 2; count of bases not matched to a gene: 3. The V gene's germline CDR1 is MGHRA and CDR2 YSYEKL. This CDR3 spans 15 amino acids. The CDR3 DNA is TGCGCCAGCAGCCCCAGGGGGCAAAACACCGGGGAGCTGTTTTTT. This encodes CASSPRGQNTGELFF.

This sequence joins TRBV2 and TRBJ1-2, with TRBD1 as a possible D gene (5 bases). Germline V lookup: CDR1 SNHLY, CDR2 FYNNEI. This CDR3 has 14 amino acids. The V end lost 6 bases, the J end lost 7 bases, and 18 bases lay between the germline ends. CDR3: CASSRDSPGFGYTF. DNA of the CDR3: TGTGCCAGCAGCCGGGACTCACCCGGCTTTGGCTACACCTTC.

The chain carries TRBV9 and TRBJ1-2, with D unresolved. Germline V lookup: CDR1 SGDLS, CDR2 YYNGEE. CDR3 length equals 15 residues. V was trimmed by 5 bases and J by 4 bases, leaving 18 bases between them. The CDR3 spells CASRDTGRPSYGYTF. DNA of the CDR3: TGTGCCAGCAGAGACACGGGGAGGCCTAGCTATGGCTACACCTTC.

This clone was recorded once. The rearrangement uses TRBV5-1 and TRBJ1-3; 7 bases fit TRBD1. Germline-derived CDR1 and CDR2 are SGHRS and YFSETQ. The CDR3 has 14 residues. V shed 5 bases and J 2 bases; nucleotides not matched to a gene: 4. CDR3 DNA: TGCGCCAGCAGACCGACAGGGACTGGAAACACCATATATTTT. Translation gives CASRPTGTGNTIYF. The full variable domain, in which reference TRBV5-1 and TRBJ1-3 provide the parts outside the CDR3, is KAGVTQTPRYLIKTRGQQVTLSCSPISGHRSVSWYQQTPGQGLQFLFEYFSETQRNKGNFPGRFSGRQFSNSRSEMNVSTLELGDSALYLCASRPTGTGNTIYFGEGSWLTVV.

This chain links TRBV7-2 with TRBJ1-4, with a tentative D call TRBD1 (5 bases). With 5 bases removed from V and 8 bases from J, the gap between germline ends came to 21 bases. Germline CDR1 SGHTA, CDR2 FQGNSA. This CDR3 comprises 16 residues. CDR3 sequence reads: CASSVRSGVGWEKLFF. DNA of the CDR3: TGTGCCAGCAGCGTCCGGTCGGGGGTTGGATGGGAAAAACTGTTTTTT.

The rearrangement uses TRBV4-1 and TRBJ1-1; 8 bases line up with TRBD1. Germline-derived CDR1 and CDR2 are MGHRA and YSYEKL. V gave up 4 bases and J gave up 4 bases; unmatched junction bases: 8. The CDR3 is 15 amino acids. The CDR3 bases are TGCGCCAGCAGCCGGCCCGGAACAGGGGGCACTGAAGCTTTCTTT. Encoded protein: CASSRPGTGGTEAFF.

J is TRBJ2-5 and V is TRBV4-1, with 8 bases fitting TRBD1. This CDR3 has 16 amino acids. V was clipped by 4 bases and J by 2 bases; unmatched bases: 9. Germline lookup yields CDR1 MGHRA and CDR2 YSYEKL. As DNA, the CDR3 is TGCGCCAGCAGCCCCATCGGACAGGGAGGACAAGAGACCCAGTACTTC. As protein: CASSPIGQGGQETQYF.

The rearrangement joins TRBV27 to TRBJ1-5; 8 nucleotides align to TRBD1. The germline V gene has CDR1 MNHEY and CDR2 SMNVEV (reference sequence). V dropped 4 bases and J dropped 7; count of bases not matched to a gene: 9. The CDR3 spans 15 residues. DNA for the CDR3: TGTGCCAGCAGTTCCAGGACAGGGACGGGGCAGCCCCAGCATTTT. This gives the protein CASSSRTGTGQPQHF.

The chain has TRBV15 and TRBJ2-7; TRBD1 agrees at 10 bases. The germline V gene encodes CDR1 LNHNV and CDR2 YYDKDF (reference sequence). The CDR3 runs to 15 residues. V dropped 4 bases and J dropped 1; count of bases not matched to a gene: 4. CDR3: CATSKRTGGSYEQYF. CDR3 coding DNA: TGTGCCACCAGCAAAAGGACAGGGGGGTCCTACGAGCAGTACTTC.

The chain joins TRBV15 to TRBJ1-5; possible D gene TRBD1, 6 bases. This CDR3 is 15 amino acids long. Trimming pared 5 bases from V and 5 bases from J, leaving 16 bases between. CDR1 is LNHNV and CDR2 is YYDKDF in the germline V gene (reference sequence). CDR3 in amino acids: CATSPRQASYQPQHF. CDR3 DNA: TGTGCCACCAGCCCTAGACAGGCCTCCTATCAGCCCCAGCATTTT.

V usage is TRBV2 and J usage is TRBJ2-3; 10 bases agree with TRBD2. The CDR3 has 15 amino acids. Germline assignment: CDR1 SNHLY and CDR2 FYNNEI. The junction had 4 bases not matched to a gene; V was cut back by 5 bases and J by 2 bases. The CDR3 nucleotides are TGTGCCAGCAGTTATAGCGGGGGGATCACAGATACGCAGTATTTT. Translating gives CASSYSGGITDTQYF.

The CDR3 coding sequence is TGTGCCAGCTCACCAATGACAGGCCAGCCCCAGCATTTT. This codes for CASSPMTGQPQHF. The chain is built from TRBV18 and TRBJ1-5; possible D gene TRBD1, 6 bases. The CDR3 is made up of 13 amino acids. Per the germline V gene, CDR1 is KGHSH and CDR2 is LQKENI. V was cut by 2 bases and J by 7 bases, with 9 bases left in between. The whole variable domain, remainder taken from reference TRBV18 and TRBJ1-5, is NAGVMQNPRHLVRRRGQEARLRCSPMKGHSHVYWYRQLPEEGLKFMVYLQKENIIDESGMPKERFSAEFPKEGPSILRIQQVVRGDSAAYFCASSPMTGQPQHFGDGTRLSIL.

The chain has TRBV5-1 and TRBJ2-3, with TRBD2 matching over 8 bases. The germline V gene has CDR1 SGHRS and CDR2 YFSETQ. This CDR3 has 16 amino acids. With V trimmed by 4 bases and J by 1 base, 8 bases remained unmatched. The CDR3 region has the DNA TGCGCCAGCAGCCCCCTGAGTAGCGGGGGCACAGATACGCAGTATTTT. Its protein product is CASSPLSSGGTDTQYF.

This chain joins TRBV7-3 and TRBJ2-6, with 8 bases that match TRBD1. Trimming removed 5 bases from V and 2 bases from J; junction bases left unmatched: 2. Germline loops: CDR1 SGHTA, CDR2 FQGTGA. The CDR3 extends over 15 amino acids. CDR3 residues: CASSRTGPGANVLTF. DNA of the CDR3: TGTGCCAGCAGCCGGACAGGGCCTGGGGCCAACGTCCTGACTTTC.

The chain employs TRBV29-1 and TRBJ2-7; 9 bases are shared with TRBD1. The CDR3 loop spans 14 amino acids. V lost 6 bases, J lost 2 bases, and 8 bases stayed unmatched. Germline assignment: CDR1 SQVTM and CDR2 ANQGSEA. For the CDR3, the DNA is TGCAGCGTCGCAGGACAGGGGTTCCCCTACGAGCAGTACTTC. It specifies CSVAGQGFPYEQYF.

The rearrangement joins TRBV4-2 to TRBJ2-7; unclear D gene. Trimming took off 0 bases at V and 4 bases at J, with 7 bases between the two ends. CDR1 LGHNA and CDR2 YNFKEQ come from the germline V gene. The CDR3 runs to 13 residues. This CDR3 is CASSQDFPYEQYF. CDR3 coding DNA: TGTGCCAGCAGCCAAGATTTCCCGTACGAGCAGTACTTC.